The sequence of this T cell receptor beta chain was determined in a study of cytomegalovirus exposure and HLA in healthy donors. Findings and limits, study-wide: Accurate HLA-A and HLA-B prediction from TCR beta sequences was reported for most subjects. Presence/absence analyses treated sequencing depth as roughly uniform across donors. Most TCR beta V segments were productive about 90% or about 30% of the time in an earlier analysis.

The primer mix had 60 Vbeta and 13 Jbeta primers. TCRdb's table, derived via immunoSEQ multiplex PCR, lists solely in-frame clones and lacks some. The sample lists over 80,000 clones, about 67% occurring once. Donors showed nominal health when sampled, although they likely had unrecorded immune exposures. A note on this clone: No antigen is known for it.

Germline-derived CDR1 and CDR2 are MNHEY and SVGAGI. V trimming: 2 bases; J trimming: 5 bases; junction bases outside the gene matches: 6. This CDR3 is built from 15 residues. The sequence derives from a young woman in good health and CMV-seropositive. Sequenced material: PBMCs. The chain carries TRBV6-5 and TRBJ2-3, with 8 bases lining up with TRBD2. This chain's CDR3 is CASSYGRGGKDTQYF. CDR3 nucleotides: TGTGCCAGCAGTTACGGACGGGGGGGCAAAGATACGCAGTATTTT.